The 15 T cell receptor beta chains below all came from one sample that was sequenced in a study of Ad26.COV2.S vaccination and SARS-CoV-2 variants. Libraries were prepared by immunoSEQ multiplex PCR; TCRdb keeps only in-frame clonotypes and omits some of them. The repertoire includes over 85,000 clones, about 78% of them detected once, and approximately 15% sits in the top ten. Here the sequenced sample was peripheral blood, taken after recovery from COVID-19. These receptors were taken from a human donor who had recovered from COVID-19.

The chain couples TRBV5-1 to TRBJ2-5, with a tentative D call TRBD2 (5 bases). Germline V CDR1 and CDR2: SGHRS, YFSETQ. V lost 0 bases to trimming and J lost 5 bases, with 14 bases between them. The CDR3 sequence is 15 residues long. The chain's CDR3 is CASSLGTASGETQYF. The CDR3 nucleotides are TGCGCCAGCAGCTTGGGGACTGCCTCCGGGGAGACCCAGTACTTC.

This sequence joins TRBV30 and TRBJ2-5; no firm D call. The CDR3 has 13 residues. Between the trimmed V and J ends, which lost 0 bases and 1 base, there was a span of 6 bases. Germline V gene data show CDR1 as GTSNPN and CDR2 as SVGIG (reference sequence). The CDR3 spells CAWSVSFQETQYF. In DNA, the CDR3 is TGTGCCTGGAGTGTATCCTTCCAAGAGACCCAGTACTTC.

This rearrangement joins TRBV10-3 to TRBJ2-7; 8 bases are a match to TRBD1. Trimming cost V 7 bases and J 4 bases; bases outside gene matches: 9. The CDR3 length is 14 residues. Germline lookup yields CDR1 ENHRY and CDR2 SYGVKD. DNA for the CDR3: TGTGCCATCACCCGGACAGGGAAGGGGTACGAGCAGTACTTC. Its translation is CAITRTGKGYEQYF.

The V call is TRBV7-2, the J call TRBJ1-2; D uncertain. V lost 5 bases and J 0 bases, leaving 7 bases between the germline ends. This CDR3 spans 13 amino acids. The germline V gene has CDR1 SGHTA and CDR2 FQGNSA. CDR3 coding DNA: TGTGCCAGCAGCCCGCAAGCTAACTATGGCTACACCTTC. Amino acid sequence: CASSPQANYGYTF.

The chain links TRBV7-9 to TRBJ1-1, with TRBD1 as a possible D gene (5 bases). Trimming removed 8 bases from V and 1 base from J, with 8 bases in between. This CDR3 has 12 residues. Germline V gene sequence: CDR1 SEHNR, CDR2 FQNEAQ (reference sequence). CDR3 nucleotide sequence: TGTGCCAGCGGGACGAAGAACACTGAAGCTTTCTTT. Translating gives CASGTKNTEAFF.

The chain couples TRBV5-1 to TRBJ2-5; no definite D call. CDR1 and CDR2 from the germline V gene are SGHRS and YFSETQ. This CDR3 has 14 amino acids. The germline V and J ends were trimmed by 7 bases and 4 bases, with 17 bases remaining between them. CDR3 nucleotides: TGCGCCAGCGGTTCAGGAATTGAGTCAGAGACCCAGTACTTC. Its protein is CASGSGIESETQYF.

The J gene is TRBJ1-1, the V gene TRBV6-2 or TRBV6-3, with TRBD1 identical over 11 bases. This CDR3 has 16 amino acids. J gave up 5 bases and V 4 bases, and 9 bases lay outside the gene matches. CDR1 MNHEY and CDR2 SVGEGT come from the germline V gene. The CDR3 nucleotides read TGTGCCAGCAGTTCCCCCCCGGGACAGGGGGTGACTGAAGCTTTCTTT. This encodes CASSSPPGQGVTEAFF.

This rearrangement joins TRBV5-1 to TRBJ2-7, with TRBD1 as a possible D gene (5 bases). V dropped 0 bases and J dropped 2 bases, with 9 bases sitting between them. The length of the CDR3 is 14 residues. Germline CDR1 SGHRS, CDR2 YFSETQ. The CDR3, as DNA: TGCGCCAGCAGCTTGGGACAGCTCGCCTACGAGCAGTACTTC. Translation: CASSLGQLAYEQYF.

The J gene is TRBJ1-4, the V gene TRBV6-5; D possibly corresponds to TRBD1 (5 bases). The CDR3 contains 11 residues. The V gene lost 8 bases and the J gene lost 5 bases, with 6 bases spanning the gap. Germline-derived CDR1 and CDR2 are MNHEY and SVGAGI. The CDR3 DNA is TGTGCCAGCGAGGGGAATGAAAAACTGTTTTTT. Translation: CASEGNEKLFF.

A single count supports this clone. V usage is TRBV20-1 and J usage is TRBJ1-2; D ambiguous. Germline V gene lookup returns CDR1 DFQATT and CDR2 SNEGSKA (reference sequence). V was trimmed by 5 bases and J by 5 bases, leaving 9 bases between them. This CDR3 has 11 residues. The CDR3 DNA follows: TGCAGTGCTCAGGTCGCTTATGGCTACACCTTC. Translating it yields CSAQVAYGYTF.

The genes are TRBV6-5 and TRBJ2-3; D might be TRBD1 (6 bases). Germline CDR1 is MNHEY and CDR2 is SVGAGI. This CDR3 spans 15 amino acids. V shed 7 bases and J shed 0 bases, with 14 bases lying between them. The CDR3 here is CASTWTASSTDTQYF. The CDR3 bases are TGTGCCAGCACGTGGACAGCTTCTAGCACAGATACGCAGTATTTT.

The CDR3 reads CASSSRQGRYEQYF. Here the CDR3 DNA reads TGTGCCAGCAGTTCTAGGCAGGGGAGATACGAGCAGTACTTC. The chain employs TRBV6-5 and TRBJ2-7, with D possibly TRBD1 on 6 matching bases. The CDR3 covers 14 residues. V shed 4 bases and J shed 4 bases, with 14 bases lying between them. Germline values: CDR1 MNHEY, CDR2 SVGAGI.

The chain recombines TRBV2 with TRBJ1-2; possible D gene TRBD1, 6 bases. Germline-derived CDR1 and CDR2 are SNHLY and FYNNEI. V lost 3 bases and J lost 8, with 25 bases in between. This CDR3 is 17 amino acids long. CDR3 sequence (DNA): TGTGCCAGCAGTGATTTTCCCCCTCGACAGGCCCGGATAGGCTACACCTTC. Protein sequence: CASSDFPPRQARIGYTF.

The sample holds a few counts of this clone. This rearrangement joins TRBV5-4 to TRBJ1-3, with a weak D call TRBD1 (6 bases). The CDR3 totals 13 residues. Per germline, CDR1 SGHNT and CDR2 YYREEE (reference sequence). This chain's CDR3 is CAGGDTSGNTIYF. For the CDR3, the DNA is TGTGCAGGGGGGGATACCTCTGGAAACACCATATATTTT.

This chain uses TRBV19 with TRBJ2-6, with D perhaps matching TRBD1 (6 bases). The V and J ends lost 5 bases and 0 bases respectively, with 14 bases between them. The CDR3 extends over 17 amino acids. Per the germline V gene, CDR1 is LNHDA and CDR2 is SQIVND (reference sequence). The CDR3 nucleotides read TGTGCCAGTAGTGCCCAGACAGGTCTCTCTGGGGCCAACGTCCTGACTTTC. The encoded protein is CASSAQTGLSGANVLTF.